This T cell receptor beta chain was recovered during a study of blood T cell repertoires in COVID-19. At the level of the study: Sources were T cells, B-cell-depleted T cells, or PBMCs; the material itself was cDNA or gDNA.

CDR1 LNHNV and CDR2 YYDKDF come from the germline V gene (reference sequence). The V gene end was trimmed by 4 bases and the J gene end by 8 bases; junction bases not matched to a gene: 19. This CDR3 is 17 amino acids long. Participants were aged about 18 to 90 years, lived in under 25 US areas, and enrolled virtually. All recovered Cohort 3 donors got two negative PCRs, got clearance, or saw symptom resolution. Original processing notes: From reference gene primer amplification, estimates of nucleated cell counts were derived. Sequenced by immunoSEQ multiplex PCR; TCRdb stores in-frame clones only, minus some. For V, J and clone size, that table is used; D and trimming come from the DNA. The data show approximately 350,000 clones, with 75% to 90% seen just once and approximately 1% held by the top ten.

Sequencing was performed on PBMCs or T cells enriched from blood (not recorded which). This receptor was identified in a man younger than 35 who had recovered from COVID-19. This chain links TRBV15 with TRBJ1-2; 7 nucleotides line up with TRBD1. The CDR3 region has the DNA TGTGCCACCAGCAATTCACGTGGGCTTGACAGGGCAAACGGCTACACCTTC. Encoded protein: CATSNSRGLDRANGYTF.